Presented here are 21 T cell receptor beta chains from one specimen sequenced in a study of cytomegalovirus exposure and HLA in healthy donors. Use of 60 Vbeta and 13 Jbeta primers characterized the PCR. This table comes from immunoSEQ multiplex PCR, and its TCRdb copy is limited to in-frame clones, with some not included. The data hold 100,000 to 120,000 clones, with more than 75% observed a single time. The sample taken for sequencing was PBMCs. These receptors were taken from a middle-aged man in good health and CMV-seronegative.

The CDR3 sequence is CASSESGTGRETQYF. CDR3 DNA: TGTGCCAGCAGTGAATCTGGGACAGGGCGGGAGACCCAGTACTTC. The V gene is TRBV25-1, the J gene TRBJ2-5; TRBD1 matches at 9 bases. The CDR3 has 15 residues. Per the germline V gene, CDR1 is MGHDK and CDR2 is SYGVNS. Trimming cost V 1 base and J 5 bases; bases outside gene matches: 5.

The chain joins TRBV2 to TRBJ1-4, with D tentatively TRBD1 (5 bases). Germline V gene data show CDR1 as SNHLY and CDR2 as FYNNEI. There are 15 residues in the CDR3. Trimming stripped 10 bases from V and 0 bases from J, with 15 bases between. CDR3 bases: TGTGCCACCCACGGGGCGGGGACAACTAATGAAAAACTGTTTTTT. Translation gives CATHGAGTTNEKLFF.

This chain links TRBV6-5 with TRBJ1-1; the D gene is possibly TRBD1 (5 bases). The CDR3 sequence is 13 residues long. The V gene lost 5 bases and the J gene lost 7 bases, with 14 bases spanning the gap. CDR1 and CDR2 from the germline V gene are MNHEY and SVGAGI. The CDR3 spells CASSRQRGSEAFF. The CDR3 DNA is TGTGCCAGCAGTCGACAAAGGGGAAGTGAAGCTTTCTTT.

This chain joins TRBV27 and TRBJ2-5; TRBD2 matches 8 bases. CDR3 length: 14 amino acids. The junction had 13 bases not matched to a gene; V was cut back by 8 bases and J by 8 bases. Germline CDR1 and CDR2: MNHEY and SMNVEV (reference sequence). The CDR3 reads CASAPVGGLVTQYF. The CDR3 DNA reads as TGTGCCAGCGCCCCCGTGGGGGGACTAGTAACCCAGTACTTC.

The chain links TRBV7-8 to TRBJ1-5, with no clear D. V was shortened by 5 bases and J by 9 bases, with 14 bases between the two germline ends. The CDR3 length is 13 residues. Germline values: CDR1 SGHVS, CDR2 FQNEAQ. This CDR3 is CASSLERVWPQHF. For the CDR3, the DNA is TGTGCCAGCAGCCTAGAGCGGGTATGGCCCCAGCATTTT. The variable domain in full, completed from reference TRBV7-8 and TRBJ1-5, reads GAGVSQSPRYKVAKRGQDVALRCDPISGHVSLFWYQQALGQGPEFLTYFQNEAQLDKSGLPSDRFFAERPEGSVSTLKIQRTQQEDSAVYLCASSLERVWPQHFGDGTRLSIL.

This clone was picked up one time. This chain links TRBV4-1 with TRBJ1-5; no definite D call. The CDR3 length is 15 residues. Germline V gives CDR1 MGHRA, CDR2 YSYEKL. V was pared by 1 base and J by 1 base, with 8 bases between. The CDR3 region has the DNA TGCGCCAGCAGCCAAGCAGTGGTGAGCAATCAGCCCCAGCATTTT. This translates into CASSQAVVSNQPQHF.

The CDR3 loop is CASSLALGTEAFF. As DNA, the CDR3 is TGTGCCAGCAGCTTAGCGCTCGGCACTGAAGCTTTCTTT. The gene calls are TRBV7-2 and TRBJ1-1, with unresolved D. The germline V gene encodes CDR1 SGHTA and CDR2 FQGNSA. V was trimmed by 0 bases and J by 4 bases, leaving 6 bases between them. This CDR3 is 13 amino acids long.

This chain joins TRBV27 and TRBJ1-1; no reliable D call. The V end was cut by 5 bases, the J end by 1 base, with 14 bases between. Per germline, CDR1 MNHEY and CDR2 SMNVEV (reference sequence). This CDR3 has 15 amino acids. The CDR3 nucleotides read TGTGCCAGCAGTCGTTCCGGGATAGGGAACACTGAAGCTTTCTTT. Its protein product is CASSRSGIGNTEAFF.

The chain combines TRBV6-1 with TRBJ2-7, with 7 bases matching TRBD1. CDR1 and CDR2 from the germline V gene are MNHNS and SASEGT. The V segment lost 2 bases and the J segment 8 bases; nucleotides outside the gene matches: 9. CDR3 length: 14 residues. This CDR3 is CASSEPGQNRQQYF. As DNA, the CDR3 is TGTGCCAGCAGTGAACCGGGACAGAATCGCCAGCAGTACTTC.

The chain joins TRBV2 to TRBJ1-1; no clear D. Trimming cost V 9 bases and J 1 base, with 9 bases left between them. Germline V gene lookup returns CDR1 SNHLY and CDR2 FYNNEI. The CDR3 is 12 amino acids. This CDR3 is CASVQRNTEAFF. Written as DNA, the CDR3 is TGTGCCAGTGTACAGAGGAACACTGAAGCTTTCTTT.

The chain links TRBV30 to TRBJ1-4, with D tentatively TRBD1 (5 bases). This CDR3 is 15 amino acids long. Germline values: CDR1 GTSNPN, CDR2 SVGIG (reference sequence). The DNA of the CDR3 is TGTGCAGGAGGGGCAGTAGTTGCAACTAATGAAAAACTGTTTTTT. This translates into CAGGAVVATNEKLFF.

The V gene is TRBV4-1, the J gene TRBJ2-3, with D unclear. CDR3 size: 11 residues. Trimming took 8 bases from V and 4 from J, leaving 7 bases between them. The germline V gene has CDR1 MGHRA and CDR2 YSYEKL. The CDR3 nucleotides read TGCGCCAGCCCTGAGGCAGATACGCAGTATTTT. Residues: CASPEADTQYF.

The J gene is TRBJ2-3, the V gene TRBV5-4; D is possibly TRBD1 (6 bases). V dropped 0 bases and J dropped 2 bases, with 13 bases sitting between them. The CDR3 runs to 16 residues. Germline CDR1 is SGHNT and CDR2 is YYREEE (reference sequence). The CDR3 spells CASSLGGRPFTDTQYF. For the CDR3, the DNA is TGTGCCAGCAGCTTGGGGGGGCGCCCCTTCACAGATACGCAGTATTTT.

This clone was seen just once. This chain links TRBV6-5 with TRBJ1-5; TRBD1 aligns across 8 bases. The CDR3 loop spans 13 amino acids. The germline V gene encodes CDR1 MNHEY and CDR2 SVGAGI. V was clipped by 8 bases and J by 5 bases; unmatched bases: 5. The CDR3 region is CASGLGQDQPQHF. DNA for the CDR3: TGTGCCAGCGGCCTGGGACAGGATCAGCCCCAGCATTTT.

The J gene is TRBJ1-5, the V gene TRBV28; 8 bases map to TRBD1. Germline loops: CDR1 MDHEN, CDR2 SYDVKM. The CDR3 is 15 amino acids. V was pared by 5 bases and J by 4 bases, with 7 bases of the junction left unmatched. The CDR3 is CASSKRTGQNQPQHF. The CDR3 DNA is TGTGCCAGCAGTAAGCGGACAGGGCAGAATCAGCCCCAGCATTTT.

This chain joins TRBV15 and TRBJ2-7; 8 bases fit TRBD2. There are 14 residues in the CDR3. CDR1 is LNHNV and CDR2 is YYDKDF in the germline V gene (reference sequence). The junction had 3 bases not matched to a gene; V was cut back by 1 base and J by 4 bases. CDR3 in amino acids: CATSRARGGYEQYF. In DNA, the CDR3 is TGTGCCACCAGCAGAGCCCGGGGGGGGTACGAGCAGTACTTC. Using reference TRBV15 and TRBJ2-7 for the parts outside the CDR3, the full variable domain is DAMVIQNPRYQVTQFGKPVTLSCSQTLNHNVMYWYQQKSSQAPKLLFHYYDKDFNNEADTPDNFQSRRPNTSFCFLDIRSPGLGDTAMYLCATSRARGGYEQYFGPGTRLTVT.

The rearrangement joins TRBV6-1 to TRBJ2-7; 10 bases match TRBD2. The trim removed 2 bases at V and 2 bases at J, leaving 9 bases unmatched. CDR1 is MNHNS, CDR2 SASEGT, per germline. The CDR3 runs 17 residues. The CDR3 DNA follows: TGTGCCAGCAGTGAACCTAATAGCGGGGGGTTCGCCTACGAGCAGTACTTC. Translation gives CASSEPNSGGFAYEQYF.

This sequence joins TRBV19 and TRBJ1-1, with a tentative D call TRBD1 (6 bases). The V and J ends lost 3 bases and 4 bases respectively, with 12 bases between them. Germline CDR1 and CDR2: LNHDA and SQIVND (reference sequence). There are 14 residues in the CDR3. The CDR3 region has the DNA TGTGCCAGTAGTATGAAGGGGGGGACCACTGAAGCTTTCTTT. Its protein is CASSMKGGTTEAFF.

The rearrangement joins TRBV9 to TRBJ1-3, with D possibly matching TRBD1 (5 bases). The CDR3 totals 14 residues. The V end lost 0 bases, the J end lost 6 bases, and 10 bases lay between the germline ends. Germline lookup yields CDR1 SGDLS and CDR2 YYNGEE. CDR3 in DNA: TGTGCCAGCAGCGTAGAAGGGGTCCCAAACACCATATATTTT. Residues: CASSVEGVPNTIYF. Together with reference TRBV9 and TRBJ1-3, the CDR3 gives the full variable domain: DSGVTQTPKHLITATGQRVTLRCSPRSGDLSVYWYQQSLDQGLQFLIQYYNGEERAKGNILERFSAQQFPDLHSELNLSSLELGDSALYFCASSVEGVPNTIYFGEGSWLTVV.

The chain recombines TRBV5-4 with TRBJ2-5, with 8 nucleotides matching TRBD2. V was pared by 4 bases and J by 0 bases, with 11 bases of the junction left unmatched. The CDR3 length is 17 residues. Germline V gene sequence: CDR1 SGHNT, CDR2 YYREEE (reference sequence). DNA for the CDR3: TGTGCCAGCAGCCTCCCTGGCACTAGCGGAAACCAAGAGACCCAGTACTTC. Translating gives CASSLPGTSGNQETQYF.

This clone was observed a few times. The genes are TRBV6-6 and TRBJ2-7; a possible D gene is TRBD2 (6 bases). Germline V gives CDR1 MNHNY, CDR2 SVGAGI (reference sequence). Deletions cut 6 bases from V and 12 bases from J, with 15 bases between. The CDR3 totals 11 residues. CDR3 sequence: CASRGTGGWYF. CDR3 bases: TGTGCCAGCAGAGGGACCGGGGGTTGGTACTTC.